These T cell receptor beta chains were read from a single sample in a study of blood T cell repertoires in COVID-19. Repertoires were generated with immunoSEQ multiplex PCR, while TCRdb's copy carries only in-frame clones and drops some. Of about 240,000 clones in the sample, about nine tenths were seen once. The sample was peripheral blood. The receptors here all came from a man aged 25-40 years with COVID-19, enrolled during active disease. Each CDR3 is given with its conserved first and last residue. Each record gives: V gene, CDR3 length, J gene, D gene, clone size, CDR3 protein, CDR3 DNA. A D gene is named only where the DNA matches it firmly. Only part of the rows carry a size: once, few, many, or a class if the clone is expanded.

v_gene: TRBV6-6
len: 14
j_gene: TRBJ2-2
d_gene: -
abundance: -
CDR3aa: CASREQGNTGELFF
CDR3nt: TGTGCCAGCAGGGAACAGGGGAACACCGGGGAGCTGTTTTTT

v_gene: TRBV19
len: 14
j_gene: TRBJ1-4
d_gene: TRBD1
abundance: -
CDR3aa: CASSPDRNNEKLFF
CDR3nt: TGTGCCAGTAGTCCGGACAGGAATAATGAAAAACTGTTTTTT

v_gene: TRBV20-1
len: 11
j_gene: TRBJ1-2
d_gene: -
abundance: -
CDR3aa: CSAGGARGYTF
CDR3nt: TGCAGTGCGGGAGGGGCGAGAGGCTACACCTTC

v_gene: TRBV6-2/TRBV6-3
len: 19
j_gene: TRBJ1-1
d_gene: TRBD1
abundance: -
CDR3aa: CASSRAPDRPRRENTEAFF
CDR3nt: TGTGCCAGCAGTCGTGCTCCGGACAGGCCAAGAAGGGAGAACACTGAAGCTTTCTTT

v_gene: TRBV11-2
len: 13
j_gene: TRBJ1-1
d_gene: -
abundance: -
CDR3aa: CASSLYGETEAFF
CDR3nt: TGTGCCAGCAGCTTATATGGGGAGACTGAAGCTTTCTTT

v_gene: TRBV9
len: 12
j_gene: TRBJ1-6
d_gene: -
abundance: -
CDR3aa: CASSVVAGELHF
CDR3nt: TGTGCCAGCAGCGTAGTCGCAGGGGAACTCCACTTT

v_gene: TRBV2
len: 13
j_gene: TRBJ1-2
d_gene: TRBD1
abundance: few
CDR3aa: CASSRTGGGGYTF
CDR3nt: TGTGCCAGCAGCAGGACAGGGGGAGGTGGCTACACCTTC

v_gene: TRBV28
len: 16
j_gene: TRBJ2-1
d_gene: -
abundance: once
CDR3aa: CASSLRTVVVDNEQFF
CDR3nt: TGTGCCAGCAGTCTACGGACAGTTGTTGTTGACAATGAGCAGTTCTTC

v_gene: TRBV30
len: 15
j_gene: TRBJ1-2
d_gene: -
abundance: -
CDR3aa: CAWSPPDSNNYGYTF
CDR3nt: TGTGCCTGGAGTCCTCCCGACAGCAATAACTATGGCTACACCTTC

v_gene: TRBV5-1
len: 13
j_gene: TRBJ2-1
d_gene: -
abundance: -
CDR3aa: CASSSASLNEQFF
CDR3nt: TGCGCCAGCAGCTCCGCTAGTCTCAATGAGCAGTTCTTC

v_gene: TRBV5-5
len: 16
j_gene: TRBJ2-3
d_gene: -
abundance: -
CDR3aa: CASSLRYDLSTDTQYF
CDR3nt: TGTGCCAGCAGCTTGCGGTACGACTTGAGCACAGATACGCAGTATTTT

v_gene: TRBV6-6
len: 15
j_gene: TRBJ1-2
d_gene: -
abundance: -
CDR3aa: CASSYSKGGLDGYTF
CDR3nt: TGTGCCAGCAGTTACTCGAAGGGGGGGCTGGATGGCTACACCTTC

v_gene: TRBV12-3/TRBV12-4
len: 13
j_gene: TRBJ2-7
d_gene: -
abundance: -
CDR3aa: CASSLRGAHEQYF
CDR3nt: TGTGCCAGCAGTTTACGGGGGGCCCACGAGCAGTACTTC

v_gene: TRBV4-2
len: 14
j_gene: TRBJ2-3
d_gene: TRBD2
abundance: -
CDR3aa: CASSRGGDPDTQYF
CDR3nt: TGTGCCAGCAGCCGGGGGGGGGATCCGGATACGCAGTATTTT

v_gene: TRBV2
len: 14
j_gene: TRBJ2-5
d_gene: TRBD2
abundance: -
CDR3aa: CASSEGTSGGEKYF
CDR3nt: TGTGCCAGCAGTGAAGGGACTAGCGGGGGTGAAAAGTACTTC

v_gene: TRBV9
len: 15
j_gene: TRBJ1-5
d_gene: -
abundance: -
CDR3aa: CASSAGGAINQPQHF
CDR3nt: TGTGCCAGCAGCGCCGGAGGGGCTATCAATCAGCCCCAGCATTTT

v_gene: TRBV7-9
len: 15
j_gene: TRBJ1-2
d_gene: -
abundance: -
CDR3aa: CASSSRSEGPYGYTF
CDR3nt: TGTGCCAGCAGCTCGAGGTCGGAGGGCCCCTATGGCTACACCTTC

v_gene: TRBV19
len: 12
j_gene: TRBJ1-3
d_gene: -
abundance: once
CDR3aa: CASSISGNTIYF
CDR3nt: TGTGCCAGTAGTATAAGCGGAAACACCATATATTTT

v_gene: TRBV9
len: 16
j_gene: TRBJ2-3
d_gene: TRBD2
abundance: once
CDR3aa: CASSGTSGGGTDTQYF
CDR3nt: TGTGCCAGCAGCGGGACTAGCGGGGGGGGCACAGATACGCAGTATTTT

v_gene: TRBV5-6
len: 13
j_gene: TRBJ2-5
d_gene: -
abundance: -
CDR3aa: CASSSSLRETQYF
CDR3nt: TGTGCCAGCAGCTCGTCCCTAAGAGAGACCCAGTACTTC

v_gene: TRBV4-1
len: 16
j_gene: TRBJ2-7
d_gene: -
abundance: -
CDR3aa: CASSQDRNRAAYEQYF
CDR3nt: TGCGCCAGCAGCCAAGATCGGAACAGGGCCGCCTACGAGCAGTACTTC

v_gene: TRBV6-1
len: 21
j_gene: TRBJ1-6
d_gene: -
abundance: -
CDR3aa: CASSERLISRRNQLGNSPLHF
CDR3nt: TGTGCCAGCAGTGAAAGGTTAATATCTCGGCGGAATCAGTTGGGTAATTCACCCCTCCACTTT

v_gene: TRBV6-5
len: 14
j_gene: TRBJ1-5
d_gene: TRBD1
abundance: -
CDR3aa: CASSSGQGNQPQHF
CDR3nt: TGTGCCAGCAGTTCGGGACAGGGAAATCAGCCCCAGCATTTT

v_gene: TRBV14
len: 14
j_gene: TRBJ1-5
d_gene: -
abundance: -
CDR3aa: CASSKSGSNQPQHF
CDR3nt: TGTGCCAGCAGCAAGTCCGGTAGCAATCAGCCCCAGCATTTT

v_gene: TRBV12-3/TRBV12-4
len: 13
j_gene: TRBJ1-5
d_gene: -
abundance: -
CDR3aa: CASSFREPRPQHF
CDR3nt: TGTGCCAGCAGTTTCAGGGAACCTCGGCCCCAGCATTTT

v_gene: TRBV14
len: 17
j_gene: TRBJ1-5
d_gene: -
abundance: -
CDR3aa: CASSPGTRKNSNQPQHF
CDR3nt: TGTGCCAGCAGCCCAGGGACAAGGAAAAATAGCAATCAGCCCCAGCATTTT

v_gene: TRBV27
len: 13
j_gene: TRBJ2-7
d_gene: TRBD2
abundance: -
CDR3aa: CASSWTGGNEQYF
CDR3nt: TGTGCCAGCAGCTGGACGGGGGGGAACGAGCAGTACTTC

v_gene: TRBV19
len: 15
j_gene: TRBJ1-1
d_gene: -
abundance: -
CDR3aa: CASSAGLGQYTEAFF
CDR3nt: TGTGCCAGTAGTGCAGGGCTTGGACAGTACACTGAAGCTTTCTTT

v_gene: TRBV27
len: 17
j_gene: TRBJ1-5
d_gene: -
abundance: -
CDR3aa: CASSSRAGHYSNQPQHF
CDR3nt: TGTGCCAGCAGTTCTCGGGCGGGCCATTATAGCAATCAGCCCCAGCATTTT

v_gene: TRBV5-1
len: 14
j_gene: TRBJ2-3
d_gene: TRBD2
abundance: -
CDR3aa: CASSSSGGTDTQYF
CDR3nt: TGCGCCAGCAGCTCTAGCGGGGGCACAGATACGCAGTATTTT

v_gene: TRBV5-1
len: 14
j_gene: TRBJ1-1
d_gene: -
abundance: -
CDR3aa: CASSLSGGLTEAFF
CDR3nt: TGCGCCAGCAGCTTGTCGGGGGGCTTAACTGAAGCTTTCTTT

v_gene: TRBV6-5
len: 14
j_gene: TRBJ1-5
d_gene: TRBD1
abundance: -
CDR3aa: CASSQTGFGQPQHF
CDR3nt: TGTGCCAGCAGCCAGACAGGGTTCGGGCAGCCCCAGCATTTT

v_gene: TRBV6-1
len: 15
j_gene: TRBJ1-2
d_gene: -
abundance: -
CDR3aa: CASSEAQGRLDGYTF
CDR3nt: TGTGCCAGCAGTGAAGCTCAGGGAAGGTTAGATGGCTACACCTTC

v_gene: TRBV19
len: 15
j_gene: TRBJ1-5
d_gene: -
abundance: -
CDR3aa: CASNPRDNGNQPQHF
CDR3nt: TGTGCCAGTAACCCCCGGGACAACGGCAATCAGCCCCAGCATTTT

v_gene: TRBV19
len: 15
j_gene: TRBJ2-2
d_gene: TRBD1
abundance: -
CDR3aa: CASSSGGWDTGELFF
CDR3nt: TGTGCCAGTAGTTCAGGGGGCTGGGACACCGGGGAGCTGTTTTTT

v_gene: TRBV10-2
len: 15
j_gene: TRBJ1-1
d_gene: -
abundance: -
CDR3aa: CASSEGGEGDTEAFF
CDR3nt: TGCGCCAGCAGTGAGGGGGGGGAAGGCGACACTGAAGCTTTCTTT

v_gene: TRBV28
len: 12
j_gene: TRBJ1-1
d_gene: -
abundance: -
CDR3aa: CASSFQGTEAFF
CDR3nt: TGTGCCAGCAGTTTCCAGGGGACTGAAGCTTTCTTT

v_gene: TRBV7-6
len: 14
j_gene: TRBJ2-7
d_gene: -
abundance: once
CDR3aa: CASSPQSRGYEQYF
CDR3nt: TGTGCCAGCAGCCCGCAGAGCCGGGGTTACGAGCAGTACTTC

v_gene: TRBV12-3/TRBV12-4
len: 13
j_gene: TRBJ1-2
d_gene: -
abundance: -
CDR3aa: CASRELGVRGYTF
CDR3nt: TGTGCCAGCAGGGAGTTGGGTGTTCGTGGCTACACCTTC

v_gene: TRBV7-9
len: 15
j_gene: TRBJ1-2
d_gene: -
abundance: -
CDR3aa: CASSLVEGNDYGYTF
CDR3nt: TGTGCCAGCAGCTTAGTTGAGGGTAACGACTATGGCTACACCTTC

v_gene: TRBV7-2
len: 14
j_gene: TRBJ1-3
d_gene: -
abundance: -
CDR3aa: CASSFTVSGNTIYF
CDR3nt: TGTGCCAGCAGCTTTACAGTCTCTGGAAACACCATATATTTT

v_gene: TRBV27
len: 12
j_gene: TRBJ2-1
d_gene: -
abundance: -
CDR3aa: CASSGWAGEQFF
CDR3nt: TGTGCCAGCAGTGGGTGGGCGGGTGAGCAGTTCTTC

v_gene: TRBV4-1
len: 14
j_gene: TRBJ2-3
d_gene: -
abundance: -
CDR3aa: CASSFLGGTDTQYF
CDR3nt: TGCGCCAGCAGCTTCCTCGGGGGCACAGATACGCAGTATTTT

v_gene: TRBV3-1/TRBV3-2
len: 15
j_gene: TRBJ2-7
d_gene: -
abundance: -
CDR3aa: CASSQERGGGYEQYF
CDR3nt: TGTGCCAGCAGCCAAGAAAGGGGAGGTGGTTACGAGCAGTACTTC

v_gene: TRBV30
len: 13
j_gene: TRBJ1-2
d_gene: TRBD1
abundance: few
CDR3aa: CASDRGDTYGYTF
CDR3nt: TGTGCCTCGGACAGGGGCGATACCTATGGCTACACCTTC

v_gene: TRBV28
len: 14
j_gene: TRBJ2-7
d_gene: TRBD1
abundance: -
CDR3aa: CASSHGDRVYEQYF
CDR3nt: TGTGCCAGCAGCCACGGGGACAGAGTTTACGAGCAGTACTTC

v_gene: TRBV12-3/TRBV12-4
len: 13
j_gene: TRBJ1-2
d_gene: -
abundance: -
CDR3aa: CASSPLGQLGYTF
CDR3nt: TGTGCCAGCAGCCCTCTGGGACAACTAGGCTACACCTTC